The 27 T cell receptor beta chains reported below all come from one sample, sequenced in a study of T cells in women clearing cervical HPV infection. The data were produced by immunoSEQ multiplex PCR, yet TCRdb's version contains in-frame clones alone and is incomplete. The sample's table shows about 33,000 clones. Specimen: blood buffy coat. All receptors come from a woman aged 18-70 years with a cervical HPV16 infection that either progressed to CIN3+ or cleared (not recorded which).

About this clone: The read terminates 3 residues ahead of where the CDR3 ends, so the germline J gene completes it. The chain uses TRBV10-3 and TRBJ1-2; no clear D. V lost 2 bases and J lost 0, with 4 bases in between. Germline V gives CDR1 ENHRY, CDR2 SYGVKD. The CDR3 contains 13 residues. The CDR3 loop reads CAISEPTNYGYTF. The sequenced CDR3 bases are TGTGCCATCAGTGAGCCCACTAACTATGGC.

A word on this clone: The read finishes 3 residues shy of the CDR3 end, and the germline J gene is used to complete it. The chain uses TRBV7-9 and TRBJ1-2; D may be TRBD1 (5 bases). The CDR3 extends over 13 amino acids. Looked up from germline, CDR1 is SEHNR and CDR2 is FQNEAQ (reference sequence). This chain's CDR3 is CASSLRDSYDYTF. The DNA read from the CDR3 is TGTGCCAGCAGCTTAAGGGACTCCTACGAC.

Points on this clone: The read falls 3 residues short of the CDR3 end, and the missing part is taken from the germline J gene. The V gene is TRBV2, the J gene TRBJ2-1; D perhaps matches TRBD2 (5 bases). The CDR3 loop spans 14 amino acids. V was cut by 4 bases and J by 6 bases, with 13 bases left in between. Germline V gene data show CDR1 as SNHLY and CDR2 as FYNNEI. CDR3 bases read: TGTGCCAGCAGTGCTAGCTCCCACCCCAATGAG. Translation: CASSASSHPNE. The CDR3, in full, reads CASSASSHPNEQFF.

On this clone: The sequenced fragment ends 3 residues before the CDR3 boundary, so the rest is inferred from the germline J gene. V is TRBV7-9 and J is TRBJ1-5; no definite D call. The CDR3 sequence is 13 residues long. Germline-derived CDR1 and CDR2 are SEHNR and FQNEAQ (reference sequence). V lost 2 bases to trimming and J lost 6 bases, with 8 bases between them. The CDR3 reads CASSLREGQPQHF. CDR3 bases read: TGTGCCAGCAGCTTAAGAGAGGGTCAGCCC.

In regard to this clone: The missing CDR3 end, 3 residues past where the read stops, is filled in from the germline J gene. V is TRBV19 and J is TRBJ1-2, with a tentative D call TRBD1 (5 bases). The CDR3 is 16 amino acids. Germline V gene data show CDR1 as LNHDA and CDR2 as SQIVND (reference sequence). CDR3: CASSIAGRERGNDYTF. The sequenced part of the CDR3 DNA is TGTGCCAGTAGTATAGCGGGCAGGGAAAGAGGCAATGAC.

The CDR3 protein is CASSSGQGDTEAFF. Partial CDR3 DNA: TGTGCCAGCAGCTCGGGACAGGGGGACACTGAA. The chain employs TRBV7-9 and TRBJ1-1; 11 bases fit TRBD1. The read ends 3 residues before the CDR3 terminus; that terminus is restored from the germline J gene. This CDR3 has 14 amino acids. The V and J ends lost 4 bases and 3 bases, in that order; junction bases with no gene match: 1. Germline V gene lookup returns CDR1 SEHNR and CDR2 FQNEAQ (reference sequence).

As regards this clone: The CDR3 goes on 3 residues after the read ends, and that part is filled in from the germline J gene. The chain combines TRBV10-3 with TRBJ2-1, with D perhaps matching TRBD2 (6 bases). Germline values: CDR1 ENHRY, CDR2 SYGVKD. This CDR3 region has 12 residues. With 1 base removed from V and 8 bases from J, the gap between germline ends came to 6 bases. The covered CDR3 bases are TGTGCCATCAGTGAGTGGGGGGATGAG. This codes for CAISEWGDE. The complete CDR3 sequence is CAISEWGDEQFF.

As regards this clone: The read ends 3 residues early relative to the CDR3; the germline J gene fills the gap. V is TRBV28 and J is TRBJ2-7; tentatively, D is TRBD1 (5 bases). The CDR3 runs to 16 residues. Trimming stripped 3 bases from V and 2 bases from J, with 17 bases between. From germline, CDR1 is MDHEN and CDR2 SYDVKM. CDR3 amino acids: CASSFDLNRYAYEQYF. The sequenced part of the CDR3 DNA is TGTGCCAGCAGTTTTGACCTGAACAGGTACGCCTACGAG.

Notes on this clone: The sequenced fragment ends 3 residues before the CDR3 boundary, so the rest is inferred from the germline J gene. The V and J genes are TRBV4-2 and TRBJ1-1; 8 bases align to TRBD1. The CDR3 contains 16 residues. Germline assignment: CDR1 LGHNA and CDR2 YNFKEQ. The junction had 7 bases not matched to a gene; V was cut back by 4 bases and J by 0 bases. Partial CDR3 DNA: TGTGCCAGCAGCCTGGAGCCAGGGGGCATGAACACTGAA. This translates into CASSLEPGGMNTE. The entire CDR3 protein reads CASSLEPGGMNTEAFF.

About this clone itself: The CDR3 goes on 3 residues after the read ends, and that part is filled in from the germline J gene. The genes are TRBV2 and TRBJ2-1; 13 bases fit TRBD2. Germline-derived CDR1 and CDR2 are SNHLY and FYNNEI. With 7 bases clipped from V and 7 bases from J, the junction kept 1 base outside the gene matches. CDR3 size: 13 residues. CDR3 DNA, as far as it was read: TGTGCCAGCAAACTAGCGGGGGGGAATGAG. Encoded protein: CASKLAGGNE. The whole CDR3 is CASKLAGGNEQFF.

In regard to this clone: Sequencing ends 3 residues short of the CDR3 end; the germline J gene provides the rest. This sequence joins TRBV5-5 and TRBJ1-1; TRBD1 is a possible D gene (5 bases). The CDR3 runs 15 residues. V was clipped by 0 bases and J by 1 base, with 10 bases between them. Germline values: CDR1 SGHKS, CDR2 YYEKEE (reference sequence). CDR3 protein: CASSLGWGENTEAFF. Partial CDR3 DNA: TGTGCCAGCAGCTTGGGTTGGGGCGAGAACACTGAA. Full variable domain (rest looked up from reference TRBV5-5 and TRBJ1-1): DAGVTQSPTHLIKTRGQQVTLRCSPISGHKSVSWYQQVLGQGPQFIFQYYEKEERGRGNFPDRFSARQFPNYSSELNVNALLLGDSALYLCASSLGWGENTEAFFGQGTRLTVV.

To note about this clone: The read ends 3 residues shy of where the CDR3 ends; the end is completed using the germline J gene. The chain carries TRBV7-6 and TRBJ1-6, with a tentative D call TRBD1 (6 bases). Germline V gives CDR1 SGHVS, CDR2 FNYEAQ. The length of the CDR3 is 14 residues. V dropped 4 bases and J dropped 9 bases, with 13 bases sitting between them. The CDR3 spells CASSSLLQGSPLHF. The part of the CDR3 DNA that was read is TGTGCCAGCAGCTCTCTATTACAGGGTTCACCC.

With respect to this clone: The read halts 3 residues ahead of the CDR3 end, with the missing end drawn from the germline J gene. The chain has TRBV18 and TRBJ2-7, with TRBD2 identical over 9 bases. The CDR3 is 17 residues long. J was trimmed by 5 bases and V by 3 bases; bases with no gene match: 14. Germline V gives CDR1 KGHSH, CDR2 LQKENI. This chain's CDR3 is CASSPPRAGGLPNEQYF. CDR3 DNA, as far as it was read: TGTGCCAGCTCACCCCCGAGAGCGGGAGGTCTCCCTAACGAG.

Notes on this clone: The read falls 3 residues short of the CDR3 end, and the missing part is taken from the germline J gene. The chain is built from TRBV10-3 and TRBJ2-5, with TRBD1 as a possible D gene (5 bases). The CDR3 is made up of 14 amino acids. Germline CDR1 is ENHRY and CDR2 is SYGVKD. V was shortened by 4 bases and J by 0 bases, with 9 bases between the two germline ends. CDR3 bases read: TGTGCCATCAGTGCCGCAGGGTACCAAGAGACC. This translates into CAISAAGYQET. The full CDR3 is CAISAAGYQETQYF.

About this clone itself: The CDR3 end is not reached by the read, which stops 3 residues before it; the germline J gene fills it in. The chain has TRBV5-1 and TRBJ1-2, with D tentatively TRBD1 (6 bases). The V end was cut by 2 bases, the J end by 1 base, with 24 bases between. Germline CDR1 SGHRS, CDR2 YFSETQ. This CDR3 is built from 19 residues. The CDR3 sequence is CASSLPTLTGRRINYGYTF. The CDR3 DNA, read in part, is TGCGCCAGCAGCTTACCCACCTTGACAGGCAGGCGGATTAACTATGGC.

Concerning this clone itself: The read comes to an end 3 residues before the CDR3 does, leaving the germline J gene to fill in the end. V usage is TRBV30 and J usage is TRBJ1-2, with TRBD1 matching 8 bases. The CDR3 extends over 14 amino acids. CDR1 GTSNPN and CDR2 SVGIG come from the germline V gene (reference sequence). The part of the CDR3 DNA that was read is TGTGCCTGGAGTGTCGGACAGGGACCCTACGAC. Translation: CAWSVGQGPYD. The full CDR3 sequence reads CAWSVGQGPYDYTF.

With regard to this clone: The read comes to an end 3 residues before the CDR3 does, leaving the germline J gene to fill in the end. The chain is built from TRBV29-1 and TRBJ2-1, with TRBD2 matching over 9 bases. CDR1 is SQVTM and CDR2 is ANQGSEA in the germline V gene. The CDR3 is 14 amino acids. The trim removed 6 bases at V and 7 bases at J, leaving 10 bases unmatched. The CDR3 here is CSVGGGAGRNEQFF. The sequenced part of the CDR3 DNA is TGCAGCGTCGGCGGGGGGGCGGGTAGGAATGAG.

Concerning this clone: The sequence runs out 3 residues before the end of the CDR3; the remainder is reconstructed from the germline J gene. The genes are TRBV11-2 and TRBJ2-4; a weak D match, TRBD1 (6 bases). Germline V CDR1 and CDR2: SGHAT, FQNNGV. The CDR3 length is 11 residues. CDR3 region: CASSYRDGQYF. The part of the CDR3 DNA that was read is TGTGCCAGCAGCTACAGGGACGGT.

For this clone: The read ends 3 residues before the CDR3 terminus; that terminus is restored from the germline J gene. V is TRBV7-9 and J is TRBJ2-3, with D uncertain. The CDR3 has 15 residues. Germline CDR1 reads SEHNR; CDR2 reads FQNEAQ (reference sequence). V lost 0 bases and J 0 bases, leaving 7 bases between the germline ends. CDR3 protein: CASSLAPSSTDTQYF. The sequenced CDR3 bases are TGTGCCAGCAGCTTAGCCCCCTCTAGCACAGATACG.

Remarks on this clone: From the germline J gene comes the end of the CDR3, since the read stops 3 residues before it. This sample includes further DNA sequences coding for the same CDR3. V gene TRBV2 combines with J gene TRBJ1-3; 7 nucleotides align to TRBD1. Germline CDR1 and CDR2: SNHLY and FYNNEI. The CDR3 is made up of 14 amino acids. V lost 6 bases, J lost 3 bases, and 5 bases stayed unmatched. The part of the CDR3 DNA that was read is TGTGCCAGCAGAGAGACAGGGAATGGAAACACC. This sequence encodes CASRETGNGNT. In full, the CDR3 is CASRETGNGNTIYF.

A word on this clone: Coverage ceases 3 residues before the CDR3 finishes, and the germline J gene fills in the end. The chain combines TRBV7-6 with TRBJ2-2, with a weak D call TRBD1 (6 bases). Germline loops: CDR1 SGHVS, CDR2 FNYEAQ. This CDR3 has 14 amino acids. The V end was cut by 5 bases, the J end by 4 bases, with 11 bases between. The DNA read from the CDR3 is TGTGCCAGCAGCATGACAGGAATCACCGGGGAG. Translating gives CASSMTGITGE. The complete CDR3 sequence is CASSMTGITGELFF.

On this clone: The identical CDR3 is also encoded by other nucleotide sequences in the sample. The CDR3: CSAPTGGETQYF. The DNA read from the CDR3 is TGCAGTGCTCCCACGGGGGGGGAGACC. J is TRBJ2-5 and V is TRBV20-1; TRBD2 aligns across 8 bases. The observed sequence ends 3 residues before the CDR3 terminus, with the missing tail filled in from the germline J gene. CDR3 length: 12 amino acids. The germline V gene encodes CDR1 DFQATT and CDR2 SNEGSKA (reference sequence). Losses at the gene ends were 5 bases for V and 5 bases for J; bases not matched to a gene: 4.

A word on this clone: The CDR3 end falls 3 residues outside the read, so it is completed with the germline J gene. V gene TRBV7-3 combines with J gene TRBJ1-1; 7 bases align to TRBD1. This CDR3 contains 13 residues. With 3 bases clipped from V and 5 bases from J, the junction kept 3 bases outside the gene matches. CDR1 and CDR2 from the germline V gene are SGHTA and FQGTGA. The CDR3 DNA, read in part, is TGTGCCAGCAGCTTGCAGGGGGAAACTGAA. Translating gives CASSLQGETE. The entire CDR3 protein reads CASSLQGETEAFF.

Concerning this clone: The sequenced fragment ends 3 residues before the CDR3 boundary, so the rest is inferred from the germline J gene. The rearrangement links TRBV20-1 to TRBJ2-3; TRBD2 aligns across 11 bases. This CDR3 comprises 15 residues. J gave up 1 base and V 6 bases, and 6 bases lay outside the gene matches. Looked up from germline, CDR1 is DFQATT and CDR2 is SNEGSKA (reference sequence). The DNA read from the CDR3 is TGCAGTGCCTTCGAGGGACTAGCGGGCACAGATACG. It yields the protein CSAFEGLAGTDT. The complete CDR3 reads CSAFEGLAGTDTQYF.

The CDR3 region is CASREGAGQPQHF. The sequenced part of the CDR3 DNA is TGTGCCAGCAGGGAGGGGGCGGGACAGCCC. The chain carries TRBV2 and TRBJ1-5; 7 nucleotides line up with TRBD1. Read data end 3 residues before the CDR3 end; the end is taken from the germline J gene. The CDR3 runs to 13 residues. With 6 bases clipped from V and 7 bases from J, the junction kept 6 bases outside the gene matches. Germline assignment: CDR1 SNHLY and CDR2 FYNNEI.

With respect to this clone: The read gets to within 3 residues of the CDR3 end, and the germline J gene fills in the rest. The chain uses TRBV7-9 and TRBJ1-5; D ambiguous. The CDR3 consists of 14 residues. The V gene's germline CDR1 is SEHNR and CDR2 FQNEAQ (reference sequence). Trimming stripped 5 bases from V and 2 bases from J, with 10 bases between. The CDR3 protein is CASSGPPGNQPQHF. The covered CDR3 bases are TGTGCCAGCAGCGGTCCACCGGGCAATCAGCCC.

Regarding this clone: Coverage ceases 3 residues before the CDR3 finishes, and the germline J gene fills in the end. This chain links TRBV12-3 or TRBV12-4 with TRBJ2-3, with D maybe TRBD1 (6 bases). The CDR3 is 15 amino acids. V lost 1 base and J 3 bases, leaving 11 bases between the germline ends. The CDR3 DNA, read in part, is TGTGCCAGCAGTTTAGAGACAGGCGGAACAGATACG. Translation: CASSLETGGTDT. The whole CDR3 sequence reads CASSLETGGTDTQYF.